A selection of T cell receptor beta chains follows, all from one sample in a study of beta chain features in type 1 diabetes. The protocol was immunoSEQ multiplex PCR, while the TCRdb copy is restricted to in-frame clones and leaves out a portion. The repertoire holds 250,000 to 400,000 clones, with 14% as singletons. The specimen was central memory CD4+ T cells from blood. These receptors were collected from a man under 40 in good health. Each CDR3 is given with its conserved first and last residue. The D gene is left open where the match is weak. Expanded clones are given a class, and other clones once, few, many or no size at all.

V: TRBV7-2
J: TRBJ2-2
size: NA
D: NA
length: 13
DNA: TGCGCCAGCAGCCAAGAGAGCCCGGGGGAGCTGTTTTTT
CDR3: CASSQESPGELFF

V: TRBV14
J: TRBJ2-5
size: NA
D: NA
length: 15
DNA: TGTGCCAGCAGCCAAGATAAGGTCCGGGGGGAGACCCAGTACTTC
CDR3: CASSQDKVRGETQYF

V: TRBV11-2
J: TRBJ2-3
size: few
D: NA
length: 15
DNA: TGTGCCAGCAGCCCCAGGGGCGGGGAGGGAGATACGCAGTATTTT
CDR3: CASSPRGGEGDTQYF

V: TRBV7-2
J: TRBJ2-7
size: many
D: NA
length: 12
DNA: TGTGCCAGCAGCCCGGTGGGTGGAGAGCAGTACTTC
CDR3: CASSPVGGEQYF

V: TRBV5-1
J: TRBJ1-4
size: NA
D: NA
length: 13
DNA: TGCGCCAGCAGCCCGGGGTTTACTGAAAAACTGTTTTTT
CDR3: CASSPGFTEKLFF

V: TRBV19
J: TRBJ2-3
size: few
D: TRBD1
length: 15
DNA: TGTGCCAGTAGTACAGACAGGGGGCGCGCAGATACGCAGTATTTT
CDR3: CASSTDRGRADTQYF

V: TRBV30
J: TRBJ1-1
size: few
D: NA
length: 13
DNA: TGTGCCTGGAGTGTAACGGTAAACACTGAAGCTTTCTTT
CDR3: CAWSVTVNTEAFF

V: TRBV10-3
J: TRBJ2-5
size: few
D: NA
length: 14
DNA: TGTGCCATCAGTGTCGGGGACAACCAAGAGACCCAGTACTTC
CDR3: CAISVGDNQETQYF

V: TRBV6-6
J: TRBJ2-2
size: few
D: NA
length: 16
DNA: TGTGCCAGCAGTCAAACGGCAGGGAGGCGCACCGGGGAGCTGTTTTTT
CDR3: CASSQTAGRRTGELFF

V: TRBV13
J: TRBJ1-2
size: few
D: NA
length: 14
DNA: TGTGCCAGCAGTTCAGGGTATAGGACTACGGGCTACACCTTC
CDR3: CASSSGYRTTGYTF

V: TRBV7-9
J: TRBJ2-3
size: NA
D: NA
length: 15
DNA: TGTGCCAGCAGCTTGGGTAGAAGTAGCACAGATACGCAGTATTTT
CDR3: CASSLGRSSTDTQYF

V: TRBV6-1
J: TRBJ1-5
size: few
D: NA
length: 14
DNA: TGTGCCAGCAGTGAAGAGGCCCAAGGTATGTCCCAGCATTTT
CDR3: CASSEEAQGMSQHF

V: TRBV6-5
J: TRBJ2-2
size: NA
D: TRBD1
length: 16
DNA: TGTGCCAGCAGTTACCCCGGGACAGGGGGCCCCGGGGAGCTGTTTTTT
CDR3: CASSYPGTGGPGELFF

V: TRBV2
J: TRBJ1-6
size: few
D: NA
length: 14
DNA: TGTGCCACCCATTGGGCCTCGGGGAATTCACCCCTCCACTTT
CDR3: CATHWASGNSPLHF

V: TRBV25-1
J: TRBJ2-7
size: few
D: NA
length: 13
DNA: TGTGCCAGCAGTGATCTAAGCTCCTACGAGCAGTACTTC
CDR3: CASSDLSSYEQYF

V: TRBV6-6
J: TRBJ2-7
size: few
D: NA
length: 14
DNA: TGTGCCAGCAGTTCCCCATCACAGGGCTACGAGCAGTACTTC
CDR3: CASSSPSQGYEQYF

V: TRBV7-9
J: TRBJ1-1
size: NA
D: TRBD1
length: 14
DNA: TGTGCCAGCAGCCCGGACAGGGCAAACACTGAAGCTTTCTTT
CDR3: CASSPDRANTEAFF

V: TRBV6-5
J: TRBJ2-5
size: NA
D: NA
length: 14
DNA: TGTGCCAGCAGTTACTCGAACCGCGAAGAGACCCAGTACTTC
CDR3: CASSYSNREETQYF

V: TRBV9
J: TRBJ2-3
size: NA
D: TRBD2
length: 18
DNA: TGTGCCAGCAGCGCGACTAGCGGGAGGGCCCTCAGCACAGATACGCAGTATTTT
CDR3: CASSATSGRALSTDTQYF

V: TRBV30
J: TRBJ2-1
size: few
D: TRBD2
length: 17
DNA: TGTGCCTGGCAACTAGCGGACGGATCTCCTATATACAATGAGCAGTTCTTC
CDR3: CAWQLADGSPIYNEQFF

V: TRBV19
J: TRBJ1-2
size: many
D: NA
length: 11
DNA: TGTGCCAGCAGCCACGCACTTGGCTACACCTTC
CDR3: CASSHALGYTF

V: TRBV28
J: TRBJ2-1
size: many
D: NA
length: 11
DNA: TGTGCCAGCAGCGCACGGGATGAGCAGTTCTTC
CDR3: CASSARDEQFF

V: TRBV7-9
J: TRBJ2-6
size: few
D: NA
length: 15
DNA: TGTGCCAGCAGCTTGACCTCCTCTGGGGCCAACGTCCTGACTTTC
CDR3: CASSLTSSGANVLTF

V: TRBV27
J: TRBJ2-5
size: few
D: TRBD2
length: 15
DNA: TGTGCCAGCAGTTTTCTAGCGGGAGTTGGCGAGACCCAGTACTTC
CDR3: CASSFLAGVGETQYF

V: TRBV19
J: TRBJ2-5
size: NA
D: NA
length: 14
DNA: TGTGCCAGTAGGACCACAACAGGGCAAGAGACCCAGTACTTC
CDR3: CASRTTTGQETQYF

V: TRBV19
J: TRBJ2-5
size: few
D: TRBD1
length: 14
DNA: TGTGCCAGTAGCAGGACAGGGGGCGGTGAGACCCAGTACTTC
CDR3: CASSRTGGGETQYF

V: TRBV6-6
J: TRBJ2-1
size: NA
D: NA
length: 13
DNA: TGTGCCAGCGTCCGGGACGGTAAGCCTTGGCCGTTCTTC
CDR3: CASVRDGKPWPFF

V: TRBV5-4
J: TRBJ1-1
size: NA
D: NA
length: 13
DNA: TGTGCCAGCAGCAATAAGGGGTACACTGAAGCTTTCTTT
CDR3: CASSNKGYTEAFF

V: TRBV5-6
J: TRBJ2-6
size: few
D: NA
length: 17
DNA: TGTGCCAGCAGCCCTCAACGGTCCTGGTCTGGGGCCAACGTCCTGACTTTC
CDR3: CASSPQRSWSGANVLTF

V: TRBV5-4
J: TRBJ1-1
size: NA
D: NA
length: 14
DNA: TGTGCCAGCAGCTTGAAGGGTGTAAACACTGAAGCTTTCTTT
CDR3: CASSLKGVNTEAFF

V: TRBV2
J: TRBJ2-3
size: many
D: TRBD2
length: 15
DNA: TGTGCCAGCGGGACTAGCGGATTCCGCACAGATACGCAGTATTTT
CDR3: CASGTSGFRTDTQYF

V: TRBV28
J: TRBJ2-3
size: few
D: TRBD2
length: 14
DNA: TGTGCCACCGCTGGCGGGGGGCTATCAGATACGCAGTATTTT
CDR3: CATAGGGLSDTQYF

V: TRBV4-3
J: TRBJ1-5
size: NA
D: NA
length: 16
DNA: TGCGCCAGCAGCCAAGATCGGGCGGGGTCAGGACAGCCCCAGCATTTT
CDR3: CASSQDRAGSGQPQHF

V: TRBV5-5
J: TRBJ2-5
size: NA
D: TRBD2
length: 16
DNA: TGTGCCAGCAGCTTGGGGTCTCGACTAGCGGGAGAGACCCAGTACTTC
CDR3: CASSLGSRLAGETQYF

V: TRBV7-3
J: TRBJ1-1
size: NA
D: NA
length: 15
DNA: TGTGCCAGCAGCTTGGACGGGAACCTAAACACTGAAGCTTTCTTT
CDR3: CASSLDGNLNTEAFF

V: TRBV4-3
J: TRBJ2-1
size: NA
D: NA
length: 14
DNA: TGCGCCAGCAGCCAACCCCGAGGGGGGAGTGAGCAGTTCTTC
CDR3: CASSQPRGGSEQFF

V: TRBV10-3
J: TRBJ1-1
size: NA
D: NA
length: 17
DNA: TGTGCCATCAGCCCCCCTCGTCGGGGGCGACCGAACACTGAAGCTTTCTTT
CDR3: CAISPPRRGRPNTEAFF

V: TRBV27
J: TRBJ2-2
size: NA
D: NA
length: 14
DNA: TGTGCCAGCAAAAGACAGGTTAACACCGGGGAGCTGTTTTTT
CDR3: CASKRQVNTGELFF

V: TRBV19
J: TRBJ2-4
size: few
D: NA
length: 15
DNA: TGTGCCAGTAGTATGGGATTCAGCGCCAAAAACATTCAGTACTTC
CDR3: CASSMGFSAKNIQYF

V: TRBV5-1
J: TRBJ1-1
size: few
D: NA
length: 14
DNA: TGCGCCAGCAGAGGGACCGGGGCGCTGACTGAAGCTTTCTTT
CDR3: CASRGTGALTEAFF

V: TRBV6-1
J: TRBJ1-2
size: NA
D: TRBD1
length: 15
DNA: TGTGCCAGCAGTCCCGGCGGCGGGACAGCCTATGGCTACACCTTC
CDR3: CASSPGGGTAYGYTF

V: TRBV7-2
J: TRBJ2-6
size: few
D: NA
length: 15
DNA: TGTGCCAGCAGCTCCCACCTCTCTGGGGCCAACGTCCTGACTTTC
CDR3: CASSSHLSGANVLTF

V: TRBV27
J: TRBJ2-6
size: few
D: NA
length: 15
DNA: TGTGCCAGCAGCCCACGGGGATCTGGGGCCAACGTCCTGACTTTC
CDR3: CASSPRGSGANVLTF

V: TRBV5-1
J: TRBJ2-5
size: few
D: NA
length: 15
DNA: TGCGCCAGCAGCTTAACGGGACACCAACAAGAGACCCAGTACTTC
CDR3: CASSLTGHQQETQYF

V: TRBV1
J: TRBJ2-5
size: few
D: NA
length: 18
DNA: TGCACCAGCAGCCAAGTGGTATACGACAGGAGAAAAGGAGAGACCCAGTACTTC
CDR3: CTSSQVVYDRRKGETQYF

V: TRBV7-9
J: TRBJ1-1
size: NA
D: TRBD1
length: 16
DNA: TGTGCCAGCAGCGCGGGACAGGCTTTCATGAACACTGAAGCTTTCTTT
CDR3: CASSAGQAFMNTEAFF

V: TRBV19
J: TRBJ1-6
size: few
D: NA
length: 14
DNA: TGTGCCAGTAATGAGGGAAGGGGCAATTCACCCCTCCACTTT
CDR3: CASNEGRGNSPLHF

V: TRBV2
J: TRBJ1-4
size: NA
D: NA
length: 12
DNA: TGTGCCATCGGGATGATCAATGAAGAACTGTTTTTT
CDR3: CAIGMINEELFF

V: TRBV5-4
J: TRBJ2-2
size: NA
D: NA
length: 17
DNA: TGTGCCAGCAGCTATGGCTTAAGCCGGACGAACACCGGGGAGCTGTTTTTT
CDR3: CASSYGLSRTNTGELFF

V: TRBV30
J: TRBJ1-4
size: few
D: NA
length: 13
DNA: TGTGCCTGGAGTGCAGGGGTGCCGGAAAAACTGTTTTTT
CDR3: CAWSAGVPEKLFF

V: TRBV6-5
J: TRBJ2-7
size: NA
D: NA
length: 14
DNA: TGTGCCAGCAGTCCCTCTAGGACAGCCTACGAGCAGTACTTC
CDR3: CASSPSRTAYEQYF

V: TRBV5-4
J: TRBJ2-5
size: many
D: NA
length: 12
DNA: TGTGCCAGCAGCGTGCTCGGAGAGACCCAGTACTTC
CDR3: CASSVLGETQYF

V: TRBV5-4
J: TRBJ2-7
size: NA
D: TRBD1
length: 14
DNA: TGTGCCAGCAGCTCCGGGACAGAGTACTACGAGCAGTACTTC
CDR3: CASSSGTEYYEQYF